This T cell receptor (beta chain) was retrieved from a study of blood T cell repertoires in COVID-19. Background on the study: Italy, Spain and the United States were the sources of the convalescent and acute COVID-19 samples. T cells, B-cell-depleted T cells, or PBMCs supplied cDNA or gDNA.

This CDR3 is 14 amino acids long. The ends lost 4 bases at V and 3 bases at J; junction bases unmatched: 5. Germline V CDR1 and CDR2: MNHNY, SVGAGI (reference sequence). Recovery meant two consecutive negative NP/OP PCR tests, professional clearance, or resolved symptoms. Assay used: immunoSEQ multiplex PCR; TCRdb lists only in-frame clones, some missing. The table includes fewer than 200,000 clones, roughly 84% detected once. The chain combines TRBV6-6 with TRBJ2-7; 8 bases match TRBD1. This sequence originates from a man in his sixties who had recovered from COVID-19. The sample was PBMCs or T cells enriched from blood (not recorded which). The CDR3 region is CASSSRTGIYEQYF. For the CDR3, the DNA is TGTGCCAGCAGTTCCCGGACAGGGATCTACGAGCAGTACTTC.